Shown below are 26 T cell receptor beta chains from a single sample sequenced in a study of blood T cell repertoires in COVID-19. Only in-frame clones appear in the TCRdb table, and some are missing; sequencing was by immunoSEQ multiplex PCR. Here the sample spans some 69,000 clones, around 90% being singletons. Material for sequencing was peripheral blood. Receptor source: a man in his 60s with acute or convalescent COVID-19.

CDR3 loop: CASSQESLGQREAFF. CDR3 DNA: TGTGCCAGCAGCCAAGAGTCCCTCGGACAGCGTGAAGCTTTCTTT. V and J are TRBV3-1 (or the pseudogene TRBV3-2) and TRBJ1-1; D might be TRBD1 (6 bases). Germline CDR1 is LGHDT and CDR2 is YNNKEL (reference sequence). With 0 bases removed from V and 7 bases from J, the gap between germline ends came to 15 bases. The length of the CDR3 is 15 residues.

The rearrangement links TRBV21-1 to TRBJ2-7; the table names TRBD1, a call not compared with the DNA. TRBV21-1 represents a pseudogene. The CDR3 extends over 17 amino acids. CDR3 sequence reads: CASSQSDRGIRSYEQYF. The CDR3 bases are TGTGCCAGCAGCCAATCAGACAGGGGGATCAGGTCCTACGAGCAGTACTTC.

The chain uses TRBV6-6 and TRBJ1-2, with a possible D match to TRBD1 (6 bases). The V end was cut by 10 bases, the J end by 4 bases, with 16 bases between. Germline V lookup: CDR1 MNHNY, CDR2 SVGAGI (reference sequence). The CDR3 covers 13 residues. CDR3 sequence: CATAFTGTYGYTF. CDR3 bases: TGTGCCACTGCATTCACAGGGACCTATGGCTACACCTTC.

The V and J genes are TRBV27 and TRBJ1-2, with 7 bases matching TRBD1. V shed 8 bases, J shed 5 bases, and the junction held 11 bases outside the gene matches. Germline V gene data show CDR1 as MNHEY and CDR2 as SMNVEV (reference sequence). The length of the CDR3 is 14 residues. DNA for the CDR3: TGTGCCAGCGCCCCAGGGGGGCTGGGGTATGGCTACACCTTC. Its protein product is CASAPGGLGYGYTF.

V is TRBV19 and J is TRBJ2-7, with 7 bases matching TRBD1. The trim removed 1 base at V and 3 bases at J, leaving 3 bases unmatched. Germline values: CDR1 LNHDA, CDR2 SQIVND (reference sequence). This CDR3 is 14 amino acids long. CDR3 sequence reads: CASSIVAGGYEQYF. The CDR3 DNA reads TGTGCCAGTAGTATAGTAGCAGGGGGCTACGAGCAGTACTTC.

V and J are TRBV4-1 and TRBJ1-3, with TRBD1 as a possible D gene (5 bases). Germline V gene lookup returns CDR1 MGHRA and CDR2 YSYEKL. This CDR3 has 15 residues. V lost 2 bases and J 2 bases, leaving 10 bases between the germline ends. This chain's CDR3 is CASSQQGLTGNTIYF. The DNA for the CDR3 is TGCGCCAGCAGCCAACAGGGTCTAACTGGAAACACCATATATTTT.

The V call is TRBV19, the J call TRBJ1-6; D is ambiguous. Germline V gene data show CDR1 as LNHDA and CDR2 as SQIVND (reference sequence). Trimming removed 3 bases from V and 6 bases from J, with 15 bases in between. This CDR3 spans 16 amino acids. CDR3 in DNA: TGTGCCAGTAGTATCCCCGCAGGATTGGGTAATTCACCCCTCCACTTT. Translated: CASSIPAGLGNSPLHF.

The V and J genes are TRBV19 and TRBJ1-4; weak D call: TRBD1 (6 bases). The CDR3 loop spans 13 amino acids. Trimming shortened V by 6 bases and J by 5 bases, and 10 bases separated the two germline ends. CDR1 and CDR2 from the germline V gene are LNHDA and SQIVND (reference sequence). CDR3 bases: TGTGCCAGTAGAAGAGGACAGAATGAAAAACTGTTTTTT. Residues: CASRRGQNEKLFF.

This chain uses TRBV5-1 with TRBJ2-7; the D gene is possibly TRBD2 (6 bases). This CDR3 comprises 14 residues. Germline CDR1 and CDR2: SGHRS and YFSETQ. Trimming removed 0 bases at V and 7 bases at J, with 14 bases between. The CDR3 DNA is TGCGCCAGCAGCTTGGGGAGGGAGACTGTGGAGCAGTACTTC. Translating gives CASSLGRETVEQYF.

The CDR3 sequence is CASRYQQGWNYGYTF. The CDR3 DNA sequence: TGTGCCAGCAGGTACCAACAGGGTTGGAACTATGGCTACACCTTC. The chain carries TRBV7-2 and TRBJ1-2; D may be TRBD1 (6 bases). CDR3 length: 15 amino acids. The V gene lost 6 bases and the J gene lost 2 bases, with 16 bases spanning the gap. The germline V gene has CDR1 SGHTA and CDR2 FQGNSA.

The gene calls are TRBV5-5 and TRBJ2-7; the D gene is possibly TRBD2 (6 bases). This CDR3 is 15 amino acids long. Trimming left V 3 bases short and J 3 bases short, with 16 bases between. The germline gives CDR1 SGHKS, CDR2 YYEKEE (reference sequence). CDR3 in amino acids: CASSYGGEQLYEQYF. As DNA, the CDR3 is TGTGCCAGCAGCTACGGAGGGGAACAACTCTACGAGCAGTACTTC. The complete variable domain, with remaining parts taken from reference TRBV5-5 and TRBJ2-7, reads DAGVTQSPTHLIKTRGQQVTLRCSPISGHKSVSWYQQVLGQGPQFIFQYYEKEERGRGNFPDRFSARQFPNYSSELNVNALLLGDSALYLCASSYGGEQLYEQYFGPGTRLTVT.

The rearrangement uses TRBV11-2 and TRBJ1-2; maybe TRBD1 (5 bases). The V end was cut by 0 bases, the J end by 3 bases, with 14 bases between. The CDR3 has 16 amino acids. Germline CDR1 and CDR2: SGHAT and FQNNGV. The CDR3 loop reads CASSLEYLPRDYGYTF. The CDR3 bases are TGTGCCAGCAGCTTAGAGTACCTGCCCAGGGACTATGGCTACACCTTC.

The V and J genes are TRBV4-1 and TRBJ2-1; D is possibly TRBD1 (6 bases). V was cut by 4 bases and J by 4 bases, with 14 bases left in between. Germline V lookup: CDR1 MGHRA, CDR2 YSYEKL. This CDR3 comprises 15 residues. The CDR3 loop reads CASSRFRDTYNEQFF. The CDR3 DNA follows: TGCGCCAGCAGCCGATTCCGGGACACGTACAATGAGCAGTTCTTC.

This chain connects TRBV30 to TRBJ1-1; D is uncertain. Germline loops: CDR1 GTSNPN, CDR2 SVGIG (reference sequence). Trimming shortened V by 1 base and J by 2 bases, and 8 bases separated the two germline ends. The CDR3 has 13 residues. In nucleotides, the CDR3 is TGTGCCTGGAGTGCCCAAGCAAACACTGAAGCTTTCTTT. Translated, it gives CAWSAQANTEAFF.

The chain recombines TRBV4-1 with TRBJ1-4; 7 positions match TRBD1. V dropped 5 bases and J dropped 6; count of bases not matched to a gene: 6. Germline loops: CDR1 MGHRA, CDR2 YSYEKL. The CDR3 has 14 amino acids. As DNA, the CDR3 is TGCGCCAGCAGCTCGGGACAGTCGGATGAAAAACTGTTTTTT. Translation gives CASSSGQSDEKLFF.

This clone has only one observation. V and J are TRBV7-2 and TRBJ1-1; D is unresolved. The V and J ends lost 3 bases and 8 bases respectively, with 7 bases between them. The CDR3 length is 11 residues. Germline V lookup: CDR1 SGHTA, CDR2 FQGNSA. CDR3 in amino acids: CASSFSGEAFF. The CDR3 DNA reads TGTGCCAGCAGCTTTTCGGGAGAAGCTTTCTTT.

The chain has TRBV6-5 and TRBJ1-3; D gene uncertain. The V end lost 0 bases, the J end lost 2 bases, and 5 bases lay between the germline ends. The CDR3 sequence is 14 residues long. Germline values: CDR1 MNHEY, CDR2 SVGAGI. CDR3: CASSYSAAGNTIYF. For the CDR3, the DNA is TGTGCCAGCAGTTACTCGGCAGCTGGAAACACCATATATTTT.

V usage is TRBV11-2 and J usage is TRBJ1-1; D not certain. CDR3 size: 13 residues. CDR1 SGHAT and CDR2 FQNNGV come from the germline V gene. V lost 4 bases to trimming and J lost 4 bases, with 10 bases between them. In nucleotides, the CDR3 is TGTGCCAGCAGCTCCCAGGCGGGCACTGAAGCTTTCTTT. This translates into CASSSQAGTEAFF.

Here the CDR3 reads CASSQDWASGWAPLHF. The CDR3 nucleotides read TGCGCCAGCAGCCAAGATTGGGCCAGTGGCTGGGCACCCCTCCACTTT. The rearrangement uses TRBV4-1 and TRBJ1-6, with no clear D. The length of the CDR3 is 16 residues. CDR1 and CDR2 (germline): MGHRA, YSYEKL. Between the trimmed V and J ends, which lost 0 bases and 11 bases, there was a span of 17 bases.

The gene calls are TRBV5-1 and TRBJ1-5, with TRBD1 matching over 9 bases. Unmatched junction bases numbered 3, after V lost 0 bases and J lost 5 bases. This CDR3 region has 15 residues. The V gene's germline CDR1 is SGHRS and CDR2 YFSETQ. CDR3: CASSLGDREYQPQHF. CDR3 sequence (DNA): TGCGCCAGCAGCTTGGGGGACAGGGAATATCAGCCCCAGCATTTT.

The J gene is TRBJ1-5, the V gene TRBV6-5; weak D call: TRBD1 (5 bases). The V end lost 4 bases, the J end lost 6 bases, and 13 bases lay between the germline ends. CDR3 length: 14 amino acids. In germline, CDR1 is MNHEY, CDR2 SVGAGI. Here the CDR3 reads CASSWGGAGQPQHF. The CDR3 nucleotides read TGTGCCAGCAGTTGGGGAGGGGCGGGTCAGCCCCAGCATTTT.

This chain joins TRBV5-6 and TRBJ1-1; 7 positions agree with TRBD1. CDR3 length equals 17 residues. After removal of 6 bases from V and 3 bases from J, the junction contained 17 bases not matched to a gene. Germline V gives CDR1 SGHDT, CDR2 YYEEEE. The CDR3 DNA is TGTGCCAGCAACGATAACCCAACCGGGACAGCTTACACTGAAGCTTTCTTT. Translation gives CASNDNPTGTAYTEAFF.

V and J are TRBV2 and TRBJ1-2, with D perhaps TRBD1 (6 bases). The CDR3 sequence is 13 residues long. Per germline, CDR1 SNHLY and CDR2 FYNNEI. V lost 10 bases and J 3 bases, leaving 15 bases between the germline ends. CDR3 protein: CANRLTGYYGYTF. CDR3 DNA: TGTGCCAACAGGCTCACAGGGTACTATGGCTACACCTTC.

V is TRBV5-6 and J is TRBJ1-1; the D is unclear. Germline V gene data show CDR1 as SGHDT and CDR2 as YYEEEE. CDR3 length: 14 amino acids. Trimming took off 4 bases at V and 4 bases at J, with 14 bases between the two ends. This CDR3 reads CASSPPVSSTEAFF. CDR3 sequence (DNA): TGTGCCAGCAGCCCGCCCGTCTCCAGCACTGAAGCTTTCTTT.

The chain links TRBV6-6 to TRBJ1-5; D remains unclear. The length of the CDR3 is 14 residues. CDR1 MNHNY and CDR2 SVGAGI come from the germline V gene (reference sequence). V shed 0 bases and J shed 6 bases, with 9 bases lying between them. The CDR3 DNA follows: TGTGCCAGCAGTTACTCGCGAGGAGGTCAGCCCCAGCATTTT. This sequence encodes CASSYSRGGQPQHF.

The chain joins TRBV5-1 to TRBJ1-3; unclear D gene. Per the germline V gene, CDR1 is SGHRS and CDR2 is YFSETQ. V was cut by 0 bases and J by 0 bases, with 10 bases left in between. The length of the CDR3 is 16 residues. CDR3 in amino acids: CASSLGSGSSGNTIYF. The CDR3 DNA reads as TGCGCCAGCAGCTTGGGGAGCGGGAGCTCTGGAAACACCATATATTTT.